The 20 T cell receptor beta chains presented below share a single source sample, sequenced in a study of regulatory and conventional T cells in RAG deficiency (dated by TCRdb to the late 2010s). Before genomic DNA was extracted, conventional CD4+ T cells were isolated from blood as CD25-low CD127-high cells. Libraries were constructed by the immunoSEQ multiplex PCR assay. Not all clones reach the TCRdb copy of this immuneACCESS table, which keeps in-frame sequences only. Checked studies attribute under half of the gap to unresolved V genes and leave the rest unexplained. The sample records over 45,000 clones, more than 80% of which are singletons. The ten most abundant clones make up 0.5% to 0.55% of the sample. The same data also went into a second study, on regulatory T cells. The second study's paper adds: In the multiplex PCR, 52 forward TRBV primers and 13 reverse TRBJ primers were used, and assay-based and computational corrections were applied for amplification bias.

The material sequenced was CD4+ effector T cells sorted from blood. These receptors all stem from a human donor in good health.

The chain is built from TRBV5-1 and TRBJ1-1; D is unclear. Trimming removed 1 base at V and 2 bases at J, with 12 bases between. There are 15 residues in the CDR3. CDR1 and CDR2 (germline): SGHRS, YFSETQ. CDR3 in amino acids: CASSLSAGVNTEAFF. The DNA of the CDR3 is TGCGCCAGCAGCTTGTCAGCGGGCGTTAACACTGAAGCTTTCTTT.

J is TRBJ1-6 and V is TRBV15; 7 bases match TRBD1. Germline CDR1 LNHNV, CDR2 YYDKDF (reference sequence). This CDR3 has 16 residues. J gave up 5 bases and V 2 bases, and 6 bases lay outside the gene matches. CDR3 loop: CATSRHRDSNNSPLHF. The CDR3, as DNA: TGTGCCACCAGCAGACACCGGGACAGCAATAATTCACCCCTCCACTTT.

The chain uses TRBV7-2 and TRBJ1-3, with D perhaps matching TRBD1 (6 bases). Per the germline V gene, CDR1 is SGHTA and CDR2 is FQGNSA. The CDR3 is made up of 18 amino acids. V was shortened by 2 bases and J by 0 bases, with 17 bases between the two germline ends. The CDR3 DNA sequence: TGTGCCAGCAGCTTACAACCGGGGGGCTATAGCTCTGGAAACACCATATATTTT. Its protein product is CASSLQPGGYSSGNTIYF.

V and J are TRBV7-9 and TRBJ1-1, with D possibly TRBD1 on 5 matching bases. This CDR3 has 14 amino acids. V lost 8 bases and J lost 4, with 17 bases in between. In germline, CDR1 is SEHNR, CDR2 FQNEAQ (reference sequence). CDR3 sequence reads: CASYRGGVGTEAFF. CDR3 nucleotide sequence: TGTGCCAGCTACCGCGGAGGGGTCGGCACTGAAGCTTTCTTT.

CDR3 amino acids: CASINDRASYNEQFF. The CDR3 bases are TGTGCCAGCATCAACGACAGGGCCTCCTACAATGAGCAGTTCTTC. The chain has TRBV28 and TRBJ2-1; 7 positions match TRBD1. The V gene end was trimmed by 7 bases and the J gene end by 0 bases; junction bases not matched to a gene: 6. The CDR3 runs 15 residues. Germline loops: CDR1 MDHEN, CDR2 SYDVKM.

V and J are TRBV7-3 and TRBJ2-7; D remains unclear. Germline V gene sequence: CDR1 SGHTA, CDR2 FQGTGA. V dropped 3 bases and J dropped 3 bases, with 15 bases sitting between them. The CDR3 totals 15 residues. The CDR3 bases are TGTGCCAGCAGCTTTCCCCTCCGGCGCGTCTACGAGCAGTACTTC. Protein: CASSFPLRRVYEQYF.

The V gene is TRBV6-5, the J gene TRBJ2-5, with 11 bases matching TRBD2. With V trimmed by 4 bases and J by 2 bases, 3 bases remained unmatched. This CDR3 is built from 15 residues. Looked up from germline, CDR1 is MNHEY and CDR2 is SVGAGI. CDR3 region: CASSSRLAGQETQYF. The CDR3 DNA is TGTGCCAGCAGTTCCAGACTAGCGGGACAAGAGACCCAGTACTTC.

J is TRBJ2-5 and V is TRBV14, with D unclear. Germline V gives CDR1 SGHDN, CDR2 FVKESK. V lost 1 base to trimming and J lost 5 bases, with 17 bases between them. This CDR3 has 16 residues. CDR3 in DNA: TGTGCCAGCAGCCAAGCCTACGGAGCCCCCGAGGAGACCCAGTACTTC. It codes for CASSQAYGAPEETQYF.

This sequence joins TRBV6-6 and TRBJ2-7; D may be TRBD1 or TRBD2 (5 bases each). This CDR3 is 13 amino acids long. Trimming removed 4 bases at V and 2 bases at J, with 9 bases between. Germline CDR1 reads MNHNY; CDR2 reads SVGAGI (reference sequence). In nucleotides, the CDR3 is TGTGCCAGCAGTTGGGACGGGACCTACGAGCAGTACTTC. Its protein is CASSWDGTYEQYF.

The V gene is TRBV10-3, the J gene TRBJ2-3, with D possibly matching TRBD2 (6 bases). Germline CDR1 reads ENHRY; CDR2 reads SYGVKD. The V gene lost 3 bases and the J gene lost 3 bases, with 16 bases spanning the gap. The CDR3 totals 16 residues. As DNA, the CDR3 is TGTGCCATCAGTGACAAACTAGCCCTTCCAACAGATACGCAGTATTTT. This codes for CAISDKLALPTDTQYF.

The rearrangement joins TRBV7-2 to TRBJ2-7; TRBD1 aligns across 7 bases. Germline trimming cut 5 bases from V and 7 bases from J; bases unmatched to any gene: 8. The germline CDR1 and CDR2 sequences are SGHTA and FQGNSA. The CDR3 totals 13 residues. The DNA of the CDR3 is TGTGCCAGCAGCCCGGGACAGCCAAGGGAGCAGTACTTC. Its protein is CASSPGQPREQYF.

The chain carries TRBV18 and TRBJ1-1, with 8 bases lining up with TRBD1. CDR1 and CDR2 from the germline V gene are KGHSH and LQKENI. CDR3 length: 16 residues. J was trimmed by 4 bases and V by 5 bases; bases with no gene match: 12. The CDR3 region has the DNA TGTGCCAGCTCATCCGGACAGGGCAGTAGCGGCACTGAAGCTTTCTTT. Residues: CASSSGQGSSGTEAFF.

This chain joins TRBV5-1 and TRBJ2-3; D uncertain. The CDR3 covers 15 residues. Germline V gene sequence: CDR1 SGHRS, CDR2 YFSETQ. Trimming took off 2 bases at V and 0 bases at J, with 10 bases between the two ends. Written as DNA, the CDR3 is TGCGCCAGCAGCTTCGTACTAACTAGCACAGATACGCAGTATTTT. Its translation: CASSFVLTSTDTQYF.

The chain couples TRBV18 to TRBJ1-4, with 7 bases identical to TRBD1. The CDR3 has 14 amino acids. The J segment lost 8 bases and the V segment lost 6 bases, leaving 9 bases of the junction unmatched. Germline V lookup: CDR1 KGHSH, CDR2 LQKENI. CDR3 nucleotide sequence: TGTGCCAGCTCCCAGGGACAGTCGGGAGAAAAACTGTTTTTT. Encoded protein: CASSQGQSGEKLFF.

This chain uses TRBV5-6 with TRBJ1-5; the D is unclear. Trimming removed 0 bases at V and 3 bases at J, with 7 bases between. This CDR3 comprises 14 residues. Per germline, CDR1 SGHDT and CDR2 YYEEEE. The DNA of the CDR3 is TGTGCCAGCAGCTTGGGACTGGACAATCAGCCCCAGCATTTT. Translation gives CASSLGLDNQPQHF. Full variable domain (missing parts from reference TRBV5-6 and TRBJ1-5): DAGVTQSPTHLIKTRGQQVTLRCSPKSGHDTVSWYQQALGQGPQFIFQYYEEEERQRGNFPDRFSGHQFPNYSSELNVNALLLGDSALYLCASSLGLDNQPQHFGDGTRLSIL.

CDR3 DNA sequence: TGTGCCAGCAGTGAAAGGGGGCCGGTGACAGCACGGTTCTTC. Protein sequence: CASSERGPVTARFF. V is TRBV6-1 and J is TRBJ2-1; 7 nucleotides align to TRBD1. The CDR3 runs to 14 residues. Germline CDR1 is MNHNS and CDR2 is SASEGT. The V gene end was trimmed by 2 bases and the J gene end by 15 bases; junction bases not matched to a gene: 13.

This clone appeared a few times. The chain uses TRBV10-3 and TRBJ1-3; D remains unclear. The V gene lost 4 bases and the J gene lost 0 bases, with 7 bases spanning the gap. The V gene's germline CDR1 is ENHRY and CDR2 SYGVKD. The CDR3 is 14 amino acids. CDR3 sequence: CAISGTVSGNTIYF. DNA of the CDR3: TGTGCCATCAGTGGGACGGTCTCTGGAAACACCATATATTTT.

The chain recombines TRBV5-5 with TRBJ2-1; the D gene is possibly TRBD2 (6 bases). Trimming cost V 6 bases and J 7 bases, with 20 bases left between them. Germline CDR1 SGHKS, CDR2 YYEKEE (reference sequence). The CDR3 spans 15 residues. DNA of the CDR3: TGTGCCAGCACGCGGGGAGAGGGCCCCGGGAATGAGCAGTTCTTC. As protein: CASTRGEGPGNEQFF.

V gene TRBV7-8 combines with J gene TRBJ2-2, with D tentatively TRBD2 (5 bases). Germline CDR1 and CDR2: SGHVS and FQNEAQ. Trimming left V 2 bases short and J 7 bases short, with 8 bases between. This CDR3 is built from 13 residues. The CDR3 DNA sequence: TGTGCCAGCAGCTTAAGAGGGATCGGGGAGCTGTTTTTT. Protein product: CASSLRGIGELFF. Complete variable domain (other parts from reference TRBV7-8 and TRBJ2-2): GAGVSQSPRYKVAKRGQDVALRCDPISGHVSLFWYQQALGQGPEFLTYFQNEAQLDKSGLPSDRFFAERPEGSVSTLKIQRTQQEDSAVYLCASSLRGIGELFFGEGSRLTVL.

The chain carries TRBV28 and TRBJ1-5, with D possibly being TRBD1 (5 bases). CDR3 length: 16 residues. V shed 8 bases and J shed 0 bases, with 17 bases lying between them. Germline CDR1 MDHEN, CDR2 SYDVKM. CDR3 nucleotides: TGTGCCAGCCCCCCCCCGGGGGATCTTAGCAATCAGCCCCAGCATTTT. Protein product: CASPPPGDLSNQPQHF. Full variable domain (outside the CDR3, taken from reference TRBV28 and TRBJ1-5): DVKVTQSSRYLVKRTGEKVFLECVQDMDHENMFWYRQDPGLGLRLIYFSYDVKMKEKGDIPEGYSVSREKKERFSLILESASTNQTSMYLCASPPPGDLSNQPQHFGDGTRLSIL.